This T cell receptor (beta chain) was recovered during a study of T cells in Graves' hyperthyroidism and ophthalmopathy. TCR beta CDR3 regions were amplified from RNA. The HTBI set primed first-round TCR CDR3 RT-PCR. TCRdb used MiXCR to reprocess the multiplex PCR reads, holding one entry per CDR3 protein. The sample shows about 770,000 distinct CDR3 sequences, around 20% of them seen only once. This clonotype appeared a single time. What it binds is unknown. Those patients with uncontrolled infection, other autoimmune disease, pregnancy or lactation were excluded. In making diagnoses, clinical symptoms, serum thyroxine and TRAb, thyroid ultrasound and orbital computed tomography were all used. General observations from the study: Stable hyperthyroidism and ophthalmopathy were separated using 13 V-J signatures. Most expanded thyroid clonotypes above 0.001 recurred in blood.

CDR3 length equals 15 residues. The germline V gene has CDR1 LNHDA and CDR2 SQIVND (reference sequence). V lost 6 bases and J lost 6; bases outside the gene matches: 10. The chain combines TRBV19 with TRBJ1-5, with TRBD1 identical over 8 bases. Sequences were obtained from blood. The TCR was taken from a woman between 45 and 65 years old with Graves' hyperthyroidism that later progressed to Graves' ophthalmopathy. Written as DNA, the CDR3 is TGTGCCAGTAGGGGAGGACAGGGACAAATTCAGCCCCAGCATTTT. Translation: CASRGGQGQIQPQHF.